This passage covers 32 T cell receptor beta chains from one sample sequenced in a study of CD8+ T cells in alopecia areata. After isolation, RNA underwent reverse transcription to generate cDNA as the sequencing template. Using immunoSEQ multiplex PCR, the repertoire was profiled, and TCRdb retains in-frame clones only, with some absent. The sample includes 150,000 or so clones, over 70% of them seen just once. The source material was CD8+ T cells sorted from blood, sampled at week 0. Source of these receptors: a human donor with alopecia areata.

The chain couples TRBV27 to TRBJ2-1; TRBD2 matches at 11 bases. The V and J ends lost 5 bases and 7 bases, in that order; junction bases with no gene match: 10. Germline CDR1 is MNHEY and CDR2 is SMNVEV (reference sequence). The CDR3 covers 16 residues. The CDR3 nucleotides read TGTGCCAGCAGTCTTACGACTAGCGGGGAAAGTAATGAGCAGTTCTTC. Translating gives CASSLTTSGESNEQFF.

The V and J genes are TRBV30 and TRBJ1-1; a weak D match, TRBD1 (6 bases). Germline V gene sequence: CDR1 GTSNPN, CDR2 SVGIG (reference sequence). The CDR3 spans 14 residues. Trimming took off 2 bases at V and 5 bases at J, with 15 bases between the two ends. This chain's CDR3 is CAWSTGGGGTEAFF. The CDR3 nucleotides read TGTGCCTGGAGTACGGGAGGGGGAGGTACTGAAGCTTTCTTT. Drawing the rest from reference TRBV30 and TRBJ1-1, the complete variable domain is SQTIHQWPATLVQPVGSPLSLECTVEGTSNPNLYWYRQAAGRGLQLLFYSVGIGQISSEVPQNLSASRPQDRQFILSSKKLLLSDSGFYLCAWSTGGGGTEAFFGQGTRLTVV.

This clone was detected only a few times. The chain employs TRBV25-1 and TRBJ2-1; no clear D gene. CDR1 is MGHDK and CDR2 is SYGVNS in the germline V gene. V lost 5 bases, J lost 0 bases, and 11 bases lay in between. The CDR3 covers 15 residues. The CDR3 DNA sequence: TGTGCCAGCAGTTTCTCAGACTCCTCCTACAATGAGCAGTTCTTC. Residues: CASSFSDSSYNEQFF.

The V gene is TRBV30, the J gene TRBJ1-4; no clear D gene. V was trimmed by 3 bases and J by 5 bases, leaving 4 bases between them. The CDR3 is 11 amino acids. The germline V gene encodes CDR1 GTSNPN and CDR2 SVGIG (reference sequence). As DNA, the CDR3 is TGTGCCTGGAGCCCCAATGAAAAACTGTTTTTT. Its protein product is CAWSPNEKLFF.

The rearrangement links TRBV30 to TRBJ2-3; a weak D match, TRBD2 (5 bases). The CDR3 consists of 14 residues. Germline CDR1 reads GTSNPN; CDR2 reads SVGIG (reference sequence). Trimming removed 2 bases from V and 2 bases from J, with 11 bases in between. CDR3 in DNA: TGTGCCTGGAGTAACTACGGGAACACAGATACGCAGTATTTT. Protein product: CAWSNYGNTDTQYF.

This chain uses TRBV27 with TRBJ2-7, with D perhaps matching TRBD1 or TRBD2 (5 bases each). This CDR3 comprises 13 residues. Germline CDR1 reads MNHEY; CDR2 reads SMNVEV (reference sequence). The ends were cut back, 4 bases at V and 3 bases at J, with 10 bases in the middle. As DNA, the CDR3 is TGTGCCAGCAGTTGGGGCCGGGACTACGAGCAGTACTTC. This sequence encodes CASSWGRDYEQYF.

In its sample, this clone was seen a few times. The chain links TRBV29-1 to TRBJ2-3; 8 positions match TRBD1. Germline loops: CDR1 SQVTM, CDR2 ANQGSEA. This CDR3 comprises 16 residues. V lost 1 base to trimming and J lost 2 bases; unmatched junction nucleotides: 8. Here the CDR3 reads CSVEVEDREVTDTQYF. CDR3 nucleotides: TGCAGCGTTGAAGTGGAGGACAGGGAGGTCACAGATACGCAGTATTTT.

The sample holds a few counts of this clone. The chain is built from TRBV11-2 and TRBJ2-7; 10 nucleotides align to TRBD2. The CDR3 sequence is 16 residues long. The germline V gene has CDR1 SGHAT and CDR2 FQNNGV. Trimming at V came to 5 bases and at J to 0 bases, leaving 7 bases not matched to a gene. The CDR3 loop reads CASSGVTSGVSYEQYF. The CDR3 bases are TGTGCCAGCAGCGGAGTTACTAGCGGGGTCTCCTACGAGCAGTACTTC.

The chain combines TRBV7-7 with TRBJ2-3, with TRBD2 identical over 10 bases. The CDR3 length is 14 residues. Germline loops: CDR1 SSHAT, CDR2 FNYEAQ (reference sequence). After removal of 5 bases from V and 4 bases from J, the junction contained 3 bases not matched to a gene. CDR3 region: CASSQAGGADTQYF. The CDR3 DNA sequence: TGTGCCAGCAGCCAAGCGGGGGGGGCAGATACGCAGTATTTT.

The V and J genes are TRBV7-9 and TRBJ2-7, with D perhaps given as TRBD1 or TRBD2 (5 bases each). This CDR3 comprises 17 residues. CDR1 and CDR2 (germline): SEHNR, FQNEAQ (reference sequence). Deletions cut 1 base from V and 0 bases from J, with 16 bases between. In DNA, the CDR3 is TGTGCCAGCAGCTTAGACGTTAGGGACCGATACTCCTACGAGCAGTACTTC. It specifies CASSLDVRDRYSYEQYF.

The DNA for the CDR3 is TGCAGCGTTGAGTGGGCTAGGGACAATGCAGCCTACGAGCAGTACTTC. This encodes CSVEWARDNAAYEQYF. The chain links TRBV29-1 to TRBJ2-7, with D tentatively TRBD1 (6 bases). V shed 3 bases and J shed 2 bases, with 20 bases lying between them. This CDR3 spans 16 amino acids. CDR1 and CDR2 (germline): SQVTM, ANQGSEA.

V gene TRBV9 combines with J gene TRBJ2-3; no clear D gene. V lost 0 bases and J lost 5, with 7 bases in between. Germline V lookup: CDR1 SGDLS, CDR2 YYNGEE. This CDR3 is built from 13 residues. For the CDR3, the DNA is TGTGCCAGCAGCGTAGCTACCGGAGATACGCAGTATTTT. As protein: CASSVATGDTQYF.

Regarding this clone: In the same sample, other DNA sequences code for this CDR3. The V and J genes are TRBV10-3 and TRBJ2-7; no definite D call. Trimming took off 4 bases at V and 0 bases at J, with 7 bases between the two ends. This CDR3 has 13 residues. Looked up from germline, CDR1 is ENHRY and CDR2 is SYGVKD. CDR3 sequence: CAISVGNSYEQYF. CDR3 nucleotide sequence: TGTGCCATCAGTGTAGGCAACTCCTACGAGCAGTACTTC.

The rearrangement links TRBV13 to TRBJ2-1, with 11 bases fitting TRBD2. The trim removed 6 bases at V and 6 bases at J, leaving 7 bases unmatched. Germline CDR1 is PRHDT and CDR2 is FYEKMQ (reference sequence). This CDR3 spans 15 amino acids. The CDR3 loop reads CASRDPSGGTNEQFF. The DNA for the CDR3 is TGTGCCAGCAGAGACCCTAGCGGGGGGACCAATGAGCAGTTCTTC.

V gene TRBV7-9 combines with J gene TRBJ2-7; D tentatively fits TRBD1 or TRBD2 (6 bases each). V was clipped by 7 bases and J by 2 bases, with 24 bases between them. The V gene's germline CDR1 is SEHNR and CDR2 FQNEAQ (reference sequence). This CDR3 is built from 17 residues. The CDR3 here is CASNKPVGGTNTYEQYF. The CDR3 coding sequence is TGTGCCAGCAACAAACCGGTGGGCGGGACAAACACCTACGAGCAGTACTTC. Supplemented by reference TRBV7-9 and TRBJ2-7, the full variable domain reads DTGVSQNPRHKITKRGQNVTFRCDPISEHNRLYWYRQTLGQGPEFLTYFQNEAQLEKSRLLSDRFSAERPKGSFSTLEIQRTEQGDSAMYLCASNKPVGGTNTYEQYFGPGTRLTVT.

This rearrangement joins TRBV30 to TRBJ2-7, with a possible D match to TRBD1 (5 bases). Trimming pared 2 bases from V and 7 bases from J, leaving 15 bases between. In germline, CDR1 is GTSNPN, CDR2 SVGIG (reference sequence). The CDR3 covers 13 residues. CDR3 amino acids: CAWSLSDTLEQYF. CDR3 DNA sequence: TGTGCCTGGAGTCTCTCGGACACCTTAGAGCAGTACTTC. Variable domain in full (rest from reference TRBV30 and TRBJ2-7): SQTIHQWPATLVQPVGSPLSLECTVEGTSNPNLYWYRQAAGRGLQLLFYSVGIGQISSEVPQNLSASRPQDRQFILSSKKLLLSDSGFYLCAWSLSDTLEQYFGPGTRLTVT.

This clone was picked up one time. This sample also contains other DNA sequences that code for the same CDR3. CDR3 DNA sequence: TGTGCCAGCAGCTCGGGGACAGGGGCTGGTGAGCAGTACTTC. Translating gives CASSSGTGAGEQYF. The genes are TRBV5-6 and TRBJ2-7; 10 bases match TRBD1. This CDR3 spans 14 amino acids. V dropped 3 bases and J dropped 7; count of bases not matched to a gene: 7. Germline V lookup: CDR1 SGHDT, CDR2 YYEEEE.

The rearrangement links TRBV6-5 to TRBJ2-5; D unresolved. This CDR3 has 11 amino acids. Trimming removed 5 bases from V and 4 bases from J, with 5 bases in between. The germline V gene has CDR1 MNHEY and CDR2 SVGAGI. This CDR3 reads CASSTRETQYF. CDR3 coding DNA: TGTGCCAGCAGTACGAGAGAGACCCAGTACTTC.

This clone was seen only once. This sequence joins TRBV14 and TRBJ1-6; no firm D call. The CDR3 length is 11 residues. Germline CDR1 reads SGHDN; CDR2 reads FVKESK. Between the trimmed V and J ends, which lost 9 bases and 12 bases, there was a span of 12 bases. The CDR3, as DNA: TGTGCCAGTGGACTGAGTGGACCCCTCCACTTT. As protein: CASGLSGPLHF. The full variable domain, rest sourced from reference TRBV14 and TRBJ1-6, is EAGVTQFPSHSVIEKGQTVTLRCDPISGHDNLYWYRRVMGKEIKFLLHFVKESKQDESGMPNNRFLAERTGGTYSTLKVQPAELEDSGVYFCASGLSGPLHFGNGTRLTVT.

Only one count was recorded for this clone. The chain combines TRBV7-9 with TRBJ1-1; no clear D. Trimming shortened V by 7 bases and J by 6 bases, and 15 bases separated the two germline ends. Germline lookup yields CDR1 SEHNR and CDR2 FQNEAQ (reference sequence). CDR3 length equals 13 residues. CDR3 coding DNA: TGTGCCAGCATCCGGGGTATAGGACCTGAAGCTTTCTTT. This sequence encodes CASIRGIGPEAFF.

The DNA of the CDR3 is TGTGCCAGCAGCTTAGGGCAAGGCCCATTGAAAGGCAATGAGCAGTTCTTC. Translation: CASSLGQGPLKGNEQFF. The rearrangement links TRBV7-9 to TRBJ2-1; D not certain. Trimming removed 1 base from V and 6 bases from J, with 19 bases in between. CDR3 length equals 17 residues. CDR1 SEHNR and CDR2 FQNEAQ come from the germline V gene (reference sequence).

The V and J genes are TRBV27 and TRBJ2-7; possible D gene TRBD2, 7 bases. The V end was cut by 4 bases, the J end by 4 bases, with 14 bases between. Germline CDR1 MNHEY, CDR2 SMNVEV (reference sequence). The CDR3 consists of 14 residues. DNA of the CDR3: TGTGCCAGCAGTTATACGGGGGGCGTTTACGAGCAGTACTTC. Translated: CASSYTGGVYEQYF.

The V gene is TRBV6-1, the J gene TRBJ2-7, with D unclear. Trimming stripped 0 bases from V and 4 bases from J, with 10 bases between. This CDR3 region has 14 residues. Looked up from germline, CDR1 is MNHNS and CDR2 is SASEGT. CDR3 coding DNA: TGTGCCAGCAGTGAAGCAGGCGTGGGGTACGAGCAGTACTTC. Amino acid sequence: CASSEAGVGYEQYF.

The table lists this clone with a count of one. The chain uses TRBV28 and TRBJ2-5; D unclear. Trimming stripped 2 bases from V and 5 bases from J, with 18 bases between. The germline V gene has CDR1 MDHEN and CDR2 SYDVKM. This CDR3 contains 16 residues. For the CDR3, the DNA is TGTGCCAGCAGTTTAATCGCCGGGTTTGACGCTGAGACCCAGTACTTC. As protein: CASSLIAGFDAETQYF.

The CDR3 DNA reads TGCAGCGCCCGGGGCAGCATGAACACTGAAGCTTTCTTT. Translating gives CSARGSMNTEAFF. The chain joins TRBV29-1 to TRBJ1-1, with a tentative D call TRBD1 (5 bases). Trimming removed 7 bases from V and 0 bases from J, with 12 bases in between. Germline CDR1 reads SQVTM; CDR2 reads ANQGSEA. The length of the CDR3 is 13 residues.

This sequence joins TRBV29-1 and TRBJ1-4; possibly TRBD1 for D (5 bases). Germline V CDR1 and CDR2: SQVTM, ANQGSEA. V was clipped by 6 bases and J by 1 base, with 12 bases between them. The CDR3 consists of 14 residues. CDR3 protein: CSVGGGLTNEKLFF. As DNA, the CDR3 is TGCAGCGTGGGGGGAGGCCTAACTAATGAAAAACTGTTTTTT.

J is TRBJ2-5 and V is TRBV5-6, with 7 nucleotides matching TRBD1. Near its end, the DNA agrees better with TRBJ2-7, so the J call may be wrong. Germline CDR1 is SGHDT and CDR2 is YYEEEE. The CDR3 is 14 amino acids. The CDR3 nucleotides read TGTGCCAGCAGCTTCGGGACAGCCTTTTACGAGCAGTACTTC. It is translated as CASSFGTAFYEQYF.

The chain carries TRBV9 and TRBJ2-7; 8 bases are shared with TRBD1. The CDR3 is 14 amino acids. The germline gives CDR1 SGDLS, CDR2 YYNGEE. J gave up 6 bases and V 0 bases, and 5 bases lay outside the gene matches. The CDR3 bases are TGTGCCAGCAGCGTAGCACAGGGGGGAGCCGAGCAGTACTTC. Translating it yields CASSVAQGGAEQYF. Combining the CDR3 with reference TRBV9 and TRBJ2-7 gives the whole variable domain DSGVTQTPKHLITATGQRVTLRCSPRSGDLSVYWYQQSLDQGLQFLIQYYNGEERAKGNILERFSAQQFPDLHSELNLSSLELGDSALYFCASSVAQGGAEQYFGPGTRLTVT.

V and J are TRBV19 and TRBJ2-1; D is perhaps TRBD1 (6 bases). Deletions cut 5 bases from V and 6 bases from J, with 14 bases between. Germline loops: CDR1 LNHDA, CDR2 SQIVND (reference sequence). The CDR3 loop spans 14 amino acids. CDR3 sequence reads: CASSSSLGGNEQFF. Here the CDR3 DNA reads TGTGCCAGTAGTTCATCTCTAGGGGGCAATGAGCAGTTCTTC.

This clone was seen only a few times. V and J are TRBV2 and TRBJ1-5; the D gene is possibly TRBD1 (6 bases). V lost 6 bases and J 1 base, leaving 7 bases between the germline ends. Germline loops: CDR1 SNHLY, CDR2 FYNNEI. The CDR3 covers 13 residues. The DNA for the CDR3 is TGTGCCAGCAGGGACAGAAGCAATCAGCCCCAGCATTTT. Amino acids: CASRDRSNQPQHF.

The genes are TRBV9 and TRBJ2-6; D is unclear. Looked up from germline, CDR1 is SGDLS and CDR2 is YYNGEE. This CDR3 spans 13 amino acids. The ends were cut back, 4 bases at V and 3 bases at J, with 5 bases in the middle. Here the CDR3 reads CASSTGGANVLTF. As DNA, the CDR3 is TGTGCCAGCAGCACTGGTGGGGCCAACGTCCTGACTTTC.

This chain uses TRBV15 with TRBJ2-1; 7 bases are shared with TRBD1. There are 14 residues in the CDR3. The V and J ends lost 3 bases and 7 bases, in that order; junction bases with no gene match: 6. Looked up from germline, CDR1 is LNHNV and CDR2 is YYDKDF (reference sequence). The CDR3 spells CATSRTGMLNEQFF. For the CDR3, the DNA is TGTGCCACCAGCAGGACAGGGATGCTGAATGAGCAGTTCTTC.